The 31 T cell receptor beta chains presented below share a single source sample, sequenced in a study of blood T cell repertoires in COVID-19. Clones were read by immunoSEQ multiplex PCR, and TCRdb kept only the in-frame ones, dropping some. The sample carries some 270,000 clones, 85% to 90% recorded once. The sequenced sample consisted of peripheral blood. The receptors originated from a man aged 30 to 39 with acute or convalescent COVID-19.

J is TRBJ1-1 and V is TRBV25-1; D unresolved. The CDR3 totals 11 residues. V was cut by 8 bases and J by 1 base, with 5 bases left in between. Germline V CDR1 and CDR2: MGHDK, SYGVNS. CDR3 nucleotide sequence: TGTGCCAGCCAGGAGAACACTGAAGCTTTCTTT. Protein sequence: CASQENTEAFF.

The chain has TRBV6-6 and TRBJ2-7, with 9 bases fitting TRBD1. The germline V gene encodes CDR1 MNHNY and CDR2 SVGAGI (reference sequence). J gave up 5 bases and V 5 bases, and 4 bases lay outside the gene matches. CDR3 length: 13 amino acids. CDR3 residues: CASSGQGPHEQYF. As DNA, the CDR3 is TGTGCCAGCAGTGGACAGGGGCCCCACGAGCAGTACTTC.

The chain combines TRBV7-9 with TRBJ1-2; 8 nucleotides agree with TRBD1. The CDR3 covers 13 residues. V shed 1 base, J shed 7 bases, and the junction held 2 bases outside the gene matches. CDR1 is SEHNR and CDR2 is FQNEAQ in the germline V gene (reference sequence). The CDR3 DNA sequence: TGTGCCAGCAGCTTAGATCAGGGGGCTGGCTACACCTTC. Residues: CASSLDQGAGYTF.

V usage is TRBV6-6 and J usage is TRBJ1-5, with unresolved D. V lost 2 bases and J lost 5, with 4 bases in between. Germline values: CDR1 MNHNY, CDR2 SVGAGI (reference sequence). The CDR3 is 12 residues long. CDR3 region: CASSYQDQPQHF. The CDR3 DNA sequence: TGTGCCAGCAGTTACCAGGATCAGCCCCAGCATTTT.

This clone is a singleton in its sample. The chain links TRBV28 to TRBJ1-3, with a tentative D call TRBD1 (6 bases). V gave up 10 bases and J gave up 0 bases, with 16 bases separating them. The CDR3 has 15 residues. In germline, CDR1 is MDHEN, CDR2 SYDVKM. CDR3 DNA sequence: TGTGCCACCAGAACCGACAGGAGCTCTGGAAACACCATATATTTT. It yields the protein CATRTDRSSGNTIYF. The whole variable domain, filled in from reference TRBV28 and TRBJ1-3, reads DVKVTQSSRYLVKRTGEKVFLECVQDMDHENMFWYRQDPGLGLRLIYFSYDVKMKEKGDIPEGYSVSREKKERFSLILESASTNQTSMYLCATRTDRSSGNTIYFGEGSWLTVV.

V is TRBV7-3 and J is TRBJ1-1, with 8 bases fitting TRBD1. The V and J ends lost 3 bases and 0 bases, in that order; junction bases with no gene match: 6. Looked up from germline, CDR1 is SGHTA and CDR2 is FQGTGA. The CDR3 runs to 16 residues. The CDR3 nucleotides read TGTGCCAGCAGCTTGCAGGGGGCTGGATTGAACACTGAAGCTTTCTTT. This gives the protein CASSLQGAGLNTEAFF.

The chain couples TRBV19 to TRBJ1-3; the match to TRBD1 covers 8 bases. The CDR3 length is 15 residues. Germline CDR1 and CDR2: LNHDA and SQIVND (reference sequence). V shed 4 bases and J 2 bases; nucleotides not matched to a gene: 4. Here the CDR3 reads CASSSLTGAGNTIYF. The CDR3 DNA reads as TGTGCCAGTAGTAGTCTGACAGGGGCTGGAAACACCATATATTTT.

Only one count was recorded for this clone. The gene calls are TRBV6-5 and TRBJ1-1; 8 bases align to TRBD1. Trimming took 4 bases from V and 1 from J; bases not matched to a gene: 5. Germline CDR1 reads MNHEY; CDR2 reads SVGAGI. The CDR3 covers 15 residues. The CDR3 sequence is CASSFSGTGNTEAFF. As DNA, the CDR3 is TGTGCCAGCAGTTTCTCCGGGACAGGGAACACTGAAGCTTTCTTT.

This CDR3 reads CSVTGLGATNEKLFF. CDR3 in DNA: TGCAGCGTTACCGGTTTAGGGGCTACTAATGAAAAACTGTTTTTT. The chain links TRBV29-1 to TRBJ1-4; TRBD1 is a possible D gene (5 bases). Germline values: CDR1 SQVTM, CDR2 ANQGSEA. V shed 5 bases and J shed 2 bases, with 15 bases lying between them. The CDR3 is made up of 15 amino acids.

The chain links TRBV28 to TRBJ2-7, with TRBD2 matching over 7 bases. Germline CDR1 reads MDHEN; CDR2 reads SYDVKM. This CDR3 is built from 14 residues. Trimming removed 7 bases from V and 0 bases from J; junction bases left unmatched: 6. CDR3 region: CASNTPGGSYEQYF. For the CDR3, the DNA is TGTGCCAGCAACACCCCGGGGGGCTCCTACGAGCAGTACTTC.

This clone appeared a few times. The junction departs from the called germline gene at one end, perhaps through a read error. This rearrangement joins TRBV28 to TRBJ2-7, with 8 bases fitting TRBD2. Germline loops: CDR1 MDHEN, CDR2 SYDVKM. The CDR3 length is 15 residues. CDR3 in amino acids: CASGLGVAGPYEQYF. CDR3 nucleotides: TGTGCCAGCGGTTTAGGAGTAGCGGGGCCCTACGAGCAGTACTTC. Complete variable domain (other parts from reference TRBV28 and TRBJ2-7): DVKVTQSSRYLVKRTGEKVFLECVQDMDHENMFWYRQDPGLGLRLIYFSYDVKMKEKGDIPEGYSVSREKKERFSLILESASTNQTSMYLCASGLGVAGPYEQYFGPGTRLTVT.

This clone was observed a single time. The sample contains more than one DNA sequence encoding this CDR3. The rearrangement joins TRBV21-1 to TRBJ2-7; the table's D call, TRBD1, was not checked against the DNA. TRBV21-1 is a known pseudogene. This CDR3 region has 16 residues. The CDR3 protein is CASSSRTPGASYEQYF. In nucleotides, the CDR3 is TGCGCCAGCAGCTCTAGGACACCTGGGGCCTCCTACGAGCAGTACTTC.

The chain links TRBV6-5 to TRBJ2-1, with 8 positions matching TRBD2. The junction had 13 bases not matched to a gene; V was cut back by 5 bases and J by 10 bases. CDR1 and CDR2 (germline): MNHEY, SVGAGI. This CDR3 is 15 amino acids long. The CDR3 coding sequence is TGTGCCAGCAGTCGACCGGGACTAGTGGCTCACGAGCAGTTCTTC. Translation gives CASSRPGLVAHEQFF.

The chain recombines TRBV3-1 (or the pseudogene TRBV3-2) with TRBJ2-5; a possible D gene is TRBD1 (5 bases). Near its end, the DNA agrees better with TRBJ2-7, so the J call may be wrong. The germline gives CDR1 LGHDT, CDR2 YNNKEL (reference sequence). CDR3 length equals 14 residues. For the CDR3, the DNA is TGTGCCAGCAGCCATATAGACAGTCCCTACGAGCAGTACTTC. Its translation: CASSHIDSPYEQYF.

The CDR3 reads CASSLGPAKEQFF. DNA for the CDR3: TGTGCCAGCAGCTTAGGGCCCGCCAAGGAGCAGTTCTTC. V gene TRBV7-3 combines with J gene TRBJ2-1; D gene unclear. Germline CDR1 is SGHTA and CDR2 is FQGTGA. The germline V and J ends were trimmed by 2 bases and 10 bases, with 12 bases remaining between them. The CDR3 totals 13 residues.

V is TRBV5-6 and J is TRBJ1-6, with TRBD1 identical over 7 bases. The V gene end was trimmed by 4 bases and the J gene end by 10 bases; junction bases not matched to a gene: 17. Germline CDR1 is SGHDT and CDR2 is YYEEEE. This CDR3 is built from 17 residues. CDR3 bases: TGTGCCAGCAGCCTCCTGAGACAGGGACGTGTAACCTCACCCCTCCACTTT. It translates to CASSLLRQGRVTSPLHF. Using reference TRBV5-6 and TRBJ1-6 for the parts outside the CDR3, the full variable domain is DAGVTQSPTHLIKTRGQQVTLRCSPKSGHDTVSWYQQALGQGPQFIFQYYEEEERQRGNFPDRFSGHQFPNYSSELNVNALLLGDSALYLCASSLLRQGRVTSPLHFGNGTRLTVT.

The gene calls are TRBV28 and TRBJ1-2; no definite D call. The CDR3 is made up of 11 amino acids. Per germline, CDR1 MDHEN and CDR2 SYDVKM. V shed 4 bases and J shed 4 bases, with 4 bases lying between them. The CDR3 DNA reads TGTGCCAGCAGTTCCAGCTATGGCTACACCTTC. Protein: CASSSSYGYTF.

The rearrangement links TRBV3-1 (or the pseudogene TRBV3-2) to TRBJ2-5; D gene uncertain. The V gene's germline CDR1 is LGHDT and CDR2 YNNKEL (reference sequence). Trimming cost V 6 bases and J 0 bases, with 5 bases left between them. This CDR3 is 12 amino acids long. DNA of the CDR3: TGTGCCAGCAGTTCGTACCAAGAGACCCAGTACTTC. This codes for CASSSYQETQYF.

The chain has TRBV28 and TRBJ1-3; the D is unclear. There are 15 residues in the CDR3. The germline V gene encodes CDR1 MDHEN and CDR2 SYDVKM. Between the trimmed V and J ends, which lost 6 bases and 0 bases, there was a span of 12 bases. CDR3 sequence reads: CASRKEHISGNTIYF. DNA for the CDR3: TGTGCCAGCAGGAAAGAACATATCTCTGGAAACACCATATATTTT.

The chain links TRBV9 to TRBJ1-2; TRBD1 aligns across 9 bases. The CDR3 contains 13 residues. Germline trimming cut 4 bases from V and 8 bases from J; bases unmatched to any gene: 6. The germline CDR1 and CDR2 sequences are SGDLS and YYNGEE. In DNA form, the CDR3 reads TGTGCCAGCAGCCAGGGACAGGGTGACGGCTACACCTTC. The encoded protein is CASSQGQGDGYTF.

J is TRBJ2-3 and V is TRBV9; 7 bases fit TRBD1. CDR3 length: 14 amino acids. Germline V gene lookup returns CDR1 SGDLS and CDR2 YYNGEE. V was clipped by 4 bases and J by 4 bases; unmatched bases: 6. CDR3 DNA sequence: TGTGCCAGCAGCACGGGACAGCATGCAGATACGCAGTATTTT. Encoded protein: CASSTGQHADTQYF.

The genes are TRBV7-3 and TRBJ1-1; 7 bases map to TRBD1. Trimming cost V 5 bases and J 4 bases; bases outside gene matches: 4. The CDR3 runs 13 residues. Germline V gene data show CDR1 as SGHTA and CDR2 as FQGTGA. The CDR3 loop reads CASSDQGGTEAFF. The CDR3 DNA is TGTGCCAGCAGCGATCAGGGGGGCACTGAAGCTTTCTTT.

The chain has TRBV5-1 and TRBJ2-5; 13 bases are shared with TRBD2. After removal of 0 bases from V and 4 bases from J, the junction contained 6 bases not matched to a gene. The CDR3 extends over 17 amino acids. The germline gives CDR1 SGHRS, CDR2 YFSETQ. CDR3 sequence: CASSLGLAGGGGETQYF. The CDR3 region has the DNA TGCGCCAGCAGCTTGGGACTAGCGGGAGGTGGCGGAGAGACCCAGTACTTC.

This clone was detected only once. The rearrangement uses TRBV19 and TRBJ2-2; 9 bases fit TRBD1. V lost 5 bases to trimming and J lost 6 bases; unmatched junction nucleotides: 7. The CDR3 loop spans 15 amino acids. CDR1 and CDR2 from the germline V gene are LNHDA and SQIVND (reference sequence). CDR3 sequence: CASSPGQGGSGELFF. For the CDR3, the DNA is TGTGCCAGTAGTCCGGGACAGGGAGGATCCGGGGAGCTGTTTTTT.

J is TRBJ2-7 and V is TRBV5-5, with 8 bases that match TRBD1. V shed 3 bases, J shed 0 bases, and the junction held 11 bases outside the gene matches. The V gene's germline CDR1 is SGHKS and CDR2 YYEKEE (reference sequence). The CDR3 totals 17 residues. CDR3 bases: TGTGCCAGCAGCTGGGGGACAGGATTACAGAGCTCCTACGAGCAGTACTTC. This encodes CASSWGTGLQSSYEQYF. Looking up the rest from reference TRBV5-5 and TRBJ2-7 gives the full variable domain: DAGVTQSPTHLIKTRGQQVTLRCSPISGHKSVSWYQQVLGQGPQFIFQYYEKEERGRGNFPDRFSARQFPNYSSELNVNALLLGDSALYLCASSWGTGLQSSYEQYFGPGTRLTVT.

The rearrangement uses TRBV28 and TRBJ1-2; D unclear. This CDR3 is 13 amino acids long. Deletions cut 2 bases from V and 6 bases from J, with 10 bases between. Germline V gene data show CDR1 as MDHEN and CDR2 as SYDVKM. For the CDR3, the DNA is TGTGCCAGCAGTTTAACCCCGGCGGATGGCTACACCTTC. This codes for CASSLTPADGYTF.

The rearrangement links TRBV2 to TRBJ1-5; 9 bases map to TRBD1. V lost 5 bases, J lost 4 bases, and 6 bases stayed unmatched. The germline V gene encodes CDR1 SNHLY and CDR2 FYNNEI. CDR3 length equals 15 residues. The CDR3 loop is CASSPTGGGNQPQHF. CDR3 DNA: TGTGCCAGCAGTCCCACAGGGGGCGGGAATCAGCCCCAGCATTTT.

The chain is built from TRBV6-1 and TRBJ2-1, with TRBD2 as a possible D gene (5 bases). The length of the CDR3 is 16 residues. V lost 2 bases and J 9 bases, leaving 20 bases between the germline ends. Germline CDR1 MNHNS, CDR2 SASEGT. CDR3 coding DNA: TGTGCCAGCAGTGAATGGTCCGGGCTAGCTGGCGTTGAGCAGTTCTTC. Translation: CASSEWSGLAGVEQFF.

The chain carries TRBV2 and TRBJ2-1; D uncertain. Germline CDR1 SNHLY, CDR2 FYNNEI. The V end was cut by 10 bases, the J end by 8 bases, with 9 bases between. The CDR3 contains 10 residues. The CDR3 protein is CAKGEDEQFF. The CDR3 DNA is TGTGCCAAAGGCGAGGATGAGCAGTTCTTC.

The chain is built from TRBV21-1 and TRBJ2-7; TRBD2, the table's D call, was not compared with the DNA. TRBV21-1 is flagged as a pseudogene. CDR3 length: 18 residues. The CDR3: CASSKAPASVCNPYEQYF. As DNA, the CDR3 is TGTGCCAGCAGCAAAGCCCCCGCCTCGGTTTGCAACCCCTACGAGCAGTACTTC.

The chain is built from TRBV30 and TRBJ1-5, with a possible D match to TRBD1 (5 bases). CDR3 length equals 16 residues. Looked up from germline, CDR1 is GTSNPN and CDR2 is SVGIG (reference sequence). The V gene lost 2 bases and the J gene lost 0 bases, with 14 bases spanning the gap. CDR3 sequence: CAWSTGQGFSNQPQHF. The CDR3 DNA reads TGTGCCTGGAGTACCGGACAAGGTTTTAGCAATCAGCCCCAGCATTTT.